The 20 T cell receptor beta chains listed next were all sequenced from one sample in a study of blood T cell repertoires in COVID-19. The repertoire was sequenced with immunoSEQ multiplex PCR; TCRdb's copy has only in-frame clones and lacks some. The table shows 300,000 to 350,000 clones, with around 90% occurring only once. Sequenced sample: PBMCs or T cells enriched from blood (not recorded which). The receptor source for this set is a woman between 18 and 29 years old with acute COVID-19.

This chain links TRBV11-2 with TRBJ2-1; TRBD2 might be the D (6 bases). The ends were cut back, 1 base at V and 4 bases at J, with 20 bases in the middle. The CDR3 loop spans 18 amino acids. Germline CDR1 reads SGHAT; CDR2 reads FQNNGV. CDR3 coding DNA: TGTGCCAGCAGCTTAGGTCCCTCTCGGAGGGTACATTACAATGAGCAGTTCTTC. Residues: CASSLGPSRRVHYNEQFF.

CDR3 sequence (DNA): TGTGCCAGCAGTTCAAGCGGGAGGAAACCCTACGAGCAGTACTTC. It codes for CASSSSGRKPYEQYF. The V call is TRBV7-9, the J call TRBJ2-7; 9 bases agree with TRBD2. This CDR3 has 15 amino acids. The germline V gene has CDR1 SEHNR and CDR2 FQNEAQ (reference sequence). Trimming at V came to 6 bases and at J to 2 bases, leaving 8 bases not matched to a gene.

The chain couples TRBV2 to TRBJ2-3; 7 bases match TRBD1. Per germline, CDR1 SNHLY and CDR2 FYNNEI. Trimming at V came to 7 bases and at J to 7 bases, leaving 11 bases not matched to a gene. CDR3 length: 14 amino acids. The CDR3 DNA reads TGTGCCAGCATTATTGACAGGGCCCCAAATACGCAGTATTTT. This translates into CASIIDRAPNTQYF.

The chain recombines TRBV7-9 with TRBJ2-1; 13 nucleotides agree with TRBD2. Germline assignment: CDR1 SEHNR and CDR2 FQNEAQ (reference sequence). The V gene end was trimmed by 3 bases and the J gene end by 6 bases; junction bases not matched to a gene: 2. The CDR3 is 15 residues long. CDR3 DNA: TGTGCCAGCAGCTTTTGGACTAGCGGGAGCAATGAGCAGTTCTTC. This gives the protein CASSFWTSGSNEQFF.

The chain couples TRBV7-9 to TRBJ1-1; maybe TRBD1 (6 bases). V lost 5 bases and J 1 base, leaving 14 bases between the germline ends. The CDR3 covers 15 residues. CDR1 and CDR2 (germline): SEHNR, FQNEAQ (reference sequence). The CDR3 region has the DNA TGTGCCAGCAGCCCGTCGGGACAAGAGAACACTGAAGCTTTCTTT. This codes for CASSPSGQENTEAFF.

This chain uses TRBV7-9 with TRBJ2-1, with 7 bases lining up with TRBD2. The CDR3 is 16 residues long. Germline V gene lookup returns CDR1 SEHNR and CDR2 FQNEAQ (reference sequence). J was trimmed by 3 bases and V by 5 bases; bases with no gene match: 10. CDR3 residues: CASSAHWGGGYNEQFF. In DNA form, the CDR3 reads TGTGCCAGCAGCGCCCATTGGGGGGGAGGCTACAATGAGCAGTTCTTC.

The chain uses TRBV7-9 and TRBJ1-2; D call uncertain. This CDR3 comprises 11 residues. Trimming pared 2 bases from V and 8 bases from J, leaving 6 bases between. Germline assignment: CDR1 SEHNR and CDR2 FQNEAQ (reference sequence). This CDR3 is CASSLREGYTF. The CDR3 DNA reads as TGTGCCAGCAGCTTACGGGAGGGCTACACCTTC.

This chain links TRBV12-3 or TRBV12-4 with TRBJ2-1; D remains ambiguous. The V end lost 3 bases, the J end lost 10 bases, and 10 bases lay between the germline ends. The CDR3 has 12 amino acids. The CDR3: CASSLDPGEQFF. DNA for the CDR3: TGTGCCAGCAGTTTGGATCCCGGGGAGCAGTTCTTC.

This clone was counted only a few times. CDR3 residues: CASSEVRGTEAFF. The CDR3 DNA reads TGTGCCAGCAGTGAAGTTCGGGGAACTGAAGCTTTCTTT. The rearrangement uses TRBV6-1 and TRBJ1-1; no firm D call. Trimming took 1 base from V and 5 from J, leaving 8 bases between them. The germline CDR1 and CDR2 sequences are MNHNS and SASEGT. This CDR3 region has 13 residues.

The chain joins TRBV29-1 to TRBJ1-1; 7 positions agree with TRBD1. The CDR3 consists of 16 residues. Germline values: CDR1 SQVTM, CDR2 ANQGSEA. The CDR3 nucleotides are TGCTCCGCCCTACGGTCCGGACAGGCTTTGAACACTGAAGCTTTCTTT. It is translated as CSALRSGQALNTEAFF.

The chain uses TRBV5-4 and TRBJ2-3; 15 bases align to TRBD2. This CDR3 comprises 18 residues. Losses at the gene ends were 2 bases for V and 6 bases for J; bases not matched to a gene: 10. CDR1 is SGHNT, CDR2 YYREEE, per germline (reference sequence). The CDR3 DNA follows: TGTGCCAGCAGCTTTTCTAGGGGACTAGCGGGAGGAGCTGATACGCAGTATTTT. Its protein product is CASSFSRGLAGGADTQYF.

CDR3 coding DNA: TGTGCCAGCAGTGGAACAGGGGGTTTCGGCAATCAGCCCCAGCATTTT. Translation gives CASSGTGGFGNQPQHF. The chain carries TRBV28 and TRBJ1-5, with 8 bases matching TRBD1. Germline V CDR1 and CDR2: MDHEN, SYDVKM. J gave up 2 bases and V 5 bases, and 8 bases lay outside the gene matches. CDR3 size: 16 residues.

The chain is built from TRBV7-2 and TRBJ1-5; D gene uncertain. Deletions cut 5 bases from V and 1 base from J, with 12 bases between. The germline gives CDR1 SGHTA, CDR2 FQGNSA. This CDR3 spans 15 amino acids. The CDR3 is CASSEYPLSNQPQHF. The DNA for the CDR3 is TGTGCCAGCAGCGAGTATCCTCTGAGCAATCAGCCCCAGCATTTT.

The rearrangement joins TRBV2 to TRBJ1-2, with D possibly being TRBD1 (6 bases). Trimming took 5 bases from V and 4 from J, leaving 11 bases between them. Germline CDR1 reads SNHLY; CDR2 reads FYNNEI. The CDR3 consists of 13 residues. CDR3 nucleotide sequence: TGTGCCAGCAGTTCCCAGACAGGCTATGGCTACACCTTC. Protein sequence: CASSSQTGYGYTF.

The rearrangement uses TRBV9 and TRBJ1-4, with 7 bases lining up with TRBD1. This CDR3 comprises 16 residues. Germline assignment: CDR1 SGDLS and CDR2 YYNGEE. Trimming at V came to 0 bases and at J to 0 bases, leaving 2 bases not matched to a gene. The CDR3 DNA reads as TGTGCCAGCAGCGTAGAGGGGGCGGCAACTAATGAAAAACTGTTTTTT. Its translation is CASSVEGAATNEKLFF.

This clone was seen more than once but under ten times. CDR3 amino acids: CASSQDRGRGIYNEQFF. The CDR3 DNA reads as TGTGCCAGCAGCCAAGATCGAGGCAGGGGGATATACAATGAGCAGTTCTTC. This sequence joins TRBV3-1 (or the pseudogene TRBV3-2) and TRBJ2-1; TRBD1 matches at 7 bases. Per the germline V gene, CDR1 is LGHDT and CDR2 is YNNKEL (reference sequence). The CDR3 runs 17 residues. J lost 4 bases, V lost 0 bases, and 9 bases had no gene match.

Turning to this clone: The sample carries other DNA sequences with the same CDR3. V and J are TRBV19 and TRBJ2-3, with 9 positions matching TRBD2. The CDR3 runs 15 residues. Germline V gene sequence: CDR1 LNHDA, CDR2 SQIVND (reference sequence). With V trimmed by 2 bases and J by 0 bases, 0 bases remained unmatched. DNA of the CDR3: TGTGCCAGTAGTATAACTAGCGGGAGCACAGATACGCAGTATTTT. Protein sequence: CASSITSGSTDTQYF.

The chain links TRBV27 to TRBJ2-5; no firm D call. The CDR3 extends over 17 amino acids. CDR1 and CDR2 (germline): MNHEY, SMNVEV (reference sequence). Trimming pared 4 bases from V and 5 bases from J, leaving 23 bases between. The CDR3 sequence: CASSSFTTGSALETQYF. The CDR3 DNA follows: TGTGCCAGCAGTTCCTTTACGACCGGGTCGGCGTTGGAGACCCAGTACTTC.

The chain has TRBV14 and TRBJ2-5; 7 bases map to TRBD2. After removal of 4 bases from V and 9 bases from J, the junction contained 8 bases not matched to a gene. Germline-derived CDR1 and CDR2 are SGHDN and FVKESK. The CDR3 consists of 13 residues. In DNA, the CDR3 is TGTGCCAGCAGCCCCGGACTAGATCTGGCCCAGTACTTC. Translation: CASSPGLDLAQYF.

The gene calls are TRBV5-1 and TRBJ2-3; 7 positions agree with TRBD2. CDR1 SGHRS and CDR2 YFSETQ come from the germline V gene. The J segment lost 1 base and the V segment lost 0 bases, leaving 5 bases of the junction unmatched. CDR3 length: 16 residues. CDR3 sequence: CASSLAAGAGTDTQYF. CDR3 DNA: TGCGCCAGCAGCTTGGCGGCGGGAGCGGGCACAGATACGCAGTATTTT.